The 30 T cell receptor beta chains below were found in one sample sequenced in a study of blood T cell repertoires in COVID-19. Assay: immunoSEQ multiplex PCR; the TCRdb copy retains only in-frame clones and omits some. The sample shows about 200,000 clones, 90% of them seen only once. Sequencing used peripheral blood. These receptors came from a man aged 45-60 years with acute or convalescent COVID-19.

In its sample, this clone was seen once. V gene TRBV5-1 combines with J gene TRBJ2-1; D perhaps matches TRBD2 (6 bases). Per the germline V gene, CDR1 is SGHRS and CDR2 is YFSETQ. The CDR3 has 16 residues. The V end was cut by 0 bases, the J end by 3 bases, with 13 bases between. The CDR3 sequence: CASSLAPGGFYNEQFF. Written as DNA, the CDR3 is TGCGCCAGCAGCTTGGCTCCTGGGGGGTTCTACAATGAGCAGTTCTTC.

The rearrangement uses TRBV27 and TRBJ2-5; 7 bases agree with TRBD2. Germline V gene data show CDR1 as MNHEY and CDR2 as SMNVEV (reference sequence). V lost 4 bases, J lost 9 bases, and 8 bases stayed unmatched. The CDR3 is made up of 13 amino acids. CDR3 nucleotides: TGTGCCAGCAGTTCCAAGACTAGCAGGGCCCAGTACTTC. This gives the protein CASSSKTSRAQYF.

This chain connects TRBV10-3 to TRBJ1-5, with 7 bases identical to TRBD1. V was clipped by 10 bases and J by 5 bases; unmatched bases: 11. The CDR3 is 14 residues long. The germline CDR1 and CDR2 sequences are ENHRY and SYGVKD. CDR3 DNA sequence: TGTGCCACCAGGGAGGCAGGGGGAGATCAGCCCCAGCATTTT. Protein sequence: CATREAGGDQPQHF.

CDR3 residues: CASRPTSGGHEQYV. The DNA of the CDR3 is TGTGCCAGCAGGCCTACTAGCGGGGGCCACGAGCAGTACGTC. The rearrangement links TRBV6-2 or TRBV6-3 to TRBJ2-7; 11 positions agree with TRBD2. The germline V gene encodes CDR1 MNHEY and CDR2 SVGEGT. Trimming took 6 bases from V and 5 from J; bases not matched to a gene: 6. The CDR3 is made up of 14 amino acids.

Note on this clone: A much larger clone lies a single base off, so this may be a read error. This chain links TRBV7-8 with TRBJ2-5; 9 bases are a match to TRBD1. CDR1 and CDR2 (germline): SGHVS, FQNEAQ. The CDR3 contains 16 residues. The chain's CDR3 is CASSLSTGGGQEIQYF. CDR3 DNA: TGTGCCAGCAGCTTATCGACAGGGGGTGGCCAAGAGATCCAGTACTTC.

J is TRBJ2-3 and V is TRBV7-2, with D unclear. Germline-derived CDR1 and CDR2 are SGHTA and FQGNSA. Between the trimmed V and J ends, which lost 9 bases and 2 bases, there was a span of 18 bases. The CDR3 covers 15 residues. The CDR3 DNA sequence: TGTGCCAGTTCGACCGCAGGCTACCCCACAGATACGCAGTATTTT. It translates to CASSTAGYPTDTQYF.

This clone has a count of ten or more. The rearrangement links TRBV27 to TRBJ1-5, with D possibly TRBD1 on 5 matching bases. Germline V CDR1 and CDR2: MNHEY, SMNVEV (reference sequence). The V end was cut by 6 bases, the J end by 3 bases, with 21 bases between. The CDR3 sequence is 17 residues long. The CDR3 coding sequence is TGTGCCAGCAGAGGGCTAGGCGGGGGGACGGTCAATCAGCCCCAGCATTTT. This sequence encodes CASRGLGGGTVNQPQHF.

This clone occurred once. The rearrangement joins TRBV11-3 to TRBJ2-7, with a possible D match to TRBD2 (6 bases). Germline values: CDR1 SGHNT, CDR2 YENEEA. This CDR3 has 15 amino acids. The V end was cut by 1 base, the J end by 3 bases, with 13 bases between. As DNA, the CDR3 is TGTGCCAGCAGCTTAGGACAGCGGAGGGTCTACGAGCAGTACTTC. It is translated as CASSLGQRRVYEQYF.

The chain couples TRBV24-1 to TRBJ2-3; tentative D call: TRBD2 (6 bases). The CDR3 has 19 amino acids. Trimming removed 7 bases from V and 4 bases from J, with 29 bases in between. Germline lookup yields CDR1 KGHDR and CDR2 SFDVKD. Here the CDR3 reads CATRAWGVLSPLVPDTQYF. The CDR3 bases are TGTGCCACCAGGGCCTGGGGGGTTCTTTCCCCTCTCGTCCCAGATACGCAGTATTTT.

V is TRBV28 and J is TRBJ2-7; weak D call: TRBD2 (6 bases). CDR3 size: 14 residues. V lost 6 bases to trimming and J lost 0 bases, with 12 bases between them. Per germline, CDR1 MDHEN and CDR2 SYDVKM. CDR3 sequence: CASRRERSSYEQYF. The CDR3 DNA sequence: TGTGCCAGCAGGCGGGAACGGTCCTCCTACGAGCAGTACTTC.

The CDR3, as DNA: TGCGCCAGCAGCGCGGACAGGGTTGGGAGTCCGGGAGAGACCCAGTACTTC. Translated, it gives CASSADRVGSPGETQYF. This chain links TRBV5-1 with TRBJ2-5; 8 bases line up with TRBD1. Trimming took 4 bases from V and 4 from J; bases not matched to a gene: 15. The V gene's germline CDR1 is SGHRS and CDR2 YFSETQ. The CDR3 is made up of 17 amino acids. Complete variable domain (other parts from reference TRBV5-1 and TRBJ2-5): KAGVTQTPRYLIKTRGQQVTLSCSPISGHRSVSWYQQTPGQGLQFLFEYFSETQRNKGNFPGRFSGRQFSNSRSEMNVSTLELGDSALYLCASSADRVGSPGETQYFGPGTRLLVL.

In DNA form, the CDR3 reads TGTGCCAGCAGCTTTGGTAGCGGGATTACCTACGAGCAGTACTTC. This sequence encodes CASSFGSGITYEQYF. The rearrangement joins TRBV7-6 to TRBJ2-7, with 8 positions matching TRBD2. The length of the CDR3 is 15 residues. V was clipped by 3 bases and J by 2 bases; unmatched bases: 6. Germline loops: CDR1 SGHVS, CDR2 FNYEAQ.

This rearrangement joins TRBV6-6 to TRBJ2-7; D is uncertain. Germline loops: CDR1 MNHNY, CDR2 SVGAGI (reference sequence). V lost 0 bases and J lost 4, with 10 bases in between. The CDR3 covers 14 residues. CDR3 sequence (DNA): TGTGCCAGCAGTTACTCGGCAGGTCTTTACGAGCAGTACTTC. The encoded protein is CASSYSAGLYEQYF.

This chain connects TRBV14 to TRBJ2-5, with TRBD2 matching 13 bases. CDR1 and CDR2 (germline): SGHDN, FVKESK. This CDR3 is built from 16 residues. The junction had 4 bases not matched to a gene; V was cut back by 1 base and J by 5 bases. Here the CDR3 DNA reads TGTGCCAGCAGCCAAGGCCCGACTAGCGGGAGGGAGACCCAGTACTTC. Its translation: CASSQGPTSGRETQYF.

V and J are TRBV9 and TRBJ1-2; the match to TRBD1 covers 7 bases. CDR3 length: 14 amino acids. The J segment lost 4 bases and the V segment lost 6 bases, leaving 9 bases of the junction unmatched. CDR1 and CDR2 from the germline V gene are SGDLS and YYNGEE. This CDR3 reads CASTIRGQGYGYTF. Written as DNA, the CDR3 is TGTGCCAGCACTATAAGGGGGCAGGGCTATGGCTACACCTTC.

This clone was picked up one time. The chain is built from TRBV27 and TRBJ2-3; 11 bases fit TRBD2. Germline V gives CDR1 MNHEY, CDR2 SMNVEV (reference sequence). V was pared by 9 bases and J by 4 bases, with 6 bases of the junction left unmatched. The CDR3 loop spans 14 amino acids. The CDR3 DNA sequence: TGTGCCAGTCAGGGACTAGCGGATTCAGATACGCAGTATTTT. Protein: CASQGLADSDTQYF.

This sequence joins TRBV3-1 (or the pseudogene TRBV3-2) and TRBJ1-5; D might be TRBD1 (5 bases). The V gene lost 6 bases and the J gene lost 5 bases, with 20 bases spanning the gap. The CDR3 is 16 residues long. Germline CDR1 reads LGHDT; CDR2 reads YNNKEL (reference sequence). CDR3 loop: CASRQDESAWDQPQHF. DNA of the CDR3: TGTGCCAGCAGACAGGATGAGTCAGCATGGGATCAGCCCCAGCATTTT.

The genes are TRBV9 and TRBJ2-2; 10 bases align to TRBD2. Germline assignment: CDR1 SGDLS and CDR2 YYNGEE. V was clipped by 2 bases and J by 6 bases; unmatched bases: 10. The CDR3 runs to 17 residues. CDR3 sequence (DNA): TGTGCCAGCAGCGTCCCCTATAGCGGGGGGCCGTCCGGGGAGCTGTTTTTT. It specifies CASSVPYSGGPSGELFF. The full variable domain, with the rest looked up from reference TRBV9 and TRBJ2-2, is DSGVTQTPKHLITATGQRVTLRCSPRSGDLSVYWYQQSLDQGLQFLIQYYNGEERAKGNILERFSAQQFPDLHSELNLSSLELGDSALYFCASSVPYSGGPSGELFFGEGSRLTVL.

For the CDR3, the DNA is TGTGCCAGCAGCTTAGCGCGAAGCAGGGGTGAAGCTTTCTTT. It codes for CASSLARSRGEAFF. The V call is TRBV7-2, the J call TRBJ1-1; a possible D gene is TRBD1 (6 bases). Trimming pared 0 bases from V and 7 bases from J, leaving 12 bases between. CDR3 size: 14 residues. In germline, CDR1 is SGHTA, CDR2 FQGNSA.

This chain links TRBV7-8 with TRBJ1-4, with D possibly TRBD1 on 5 matching bases. Germline CDR1 SGHVS, CDR2 FQNEAQ. V was cut by 0 bases and J by 2 bases, with 7 bases left in between. The CDR3 runs 15 residues. The CDR3 is CASSLAWGTNEKLFF. The CDR3 DNA follows: TGTGCCAGCAGCTTAGCGTGGGGCACTAATGAAAAACTGTTTTTT.

The CDR3 DNA follows: TGTGCCAGTAGTATGCTGGGACACTCTGGAAACACCATATATTTT. This sequence encodes CASSMLGHSGNTIYF. V is TRBV19 and J is TRBJ1-3, with D perhaps matching TRBD1 (6 bases). Germline V lookup: CDR1 LNHDA, CDR2 SQIVND (reference sequence). Trimming left V 3 bases short and J 0 bases short, with 9 bases between. The CDR3 is 15 residues long.

This clone has more than one count but fewer than ten. V usage is TRBV2 and J usage is TRBJ1-2; D unresolved. V dropped 8 bases and J dropped 8 bases, with 3 bases sitting between them. The V gene's germline CDR1 is SNHLY and CDR2 FYNNEI. This CDR3 comprises 8 residues. DNA of the CDR3: TGTGCCAGCCGGGGCTACACCTTC. Protein: CASRGYTF.

This clone was seen only once. The chain combines TRBV21-1 with TRBJ1-3; TRBD1 is the table's D call, not checked against the DNA. TRBV21-1 is marked as a pseudogene. The CDR3 sequence is 14 residues long. The CDR3 spells CASSRLVSGNTIYF. The CDR3 DNA is TGTGCCAGCAGCAGGCTGGTTTCTGGAAACACCATATATTTT.

The CDR3, as DNA: TGTGCCAGCAGTTACTCGATGGCAGGGGGGTACGAGCAGTACTTC. This sequence encodes CASSYSMAGGYEQYF. The rearrangement links TRBV6-5 to TRBJ2-7; D perhaps matches TRBD1 (7 bases). This CDR3 spans 15 amino acids. Germline loops: CDR1 MNHEY, CDR2 SVGAGI. V was cut by 0 bases and J by 4 bases, with 13 bases left in between.

The gene calls are TRBV7-6 and TRBJ2-7; 8 positions agree with TRBD1. V was pared by 1 base and J by 0 bases, with 8 bases of the junction left unmatched. The CDR3 loop spans 17 amino acids. In germline, CDR1 is SGHVS, CDR2 FNYEAQ. This CDR3 reads CASSLGPKGQVSYEQYF. In DNA, the CDR3 is TGTGCCAGCAGCTTAGGCCCCAAGGGACAGGTCTCCTACGAGCAGTACTTC.

This chain joins TRBV12-3 or TRBV12-4 and TRBJ2-3; D remains unclear. This CDR3 has 12 amino acids. V was clipped by 4 bases and J by 5 bases, with 7 bases between them. CDR3 sequence (DNA): TGTGCCAGCAGTTCCCAGGAAGATACGCAGTATTTT. Translating it yields CASSSQEDTQYF.

In this sample, this clone turned up once. This chain joins TRBV5-6 and TRBJ1-1; the D is unclear. Germline CDR1 is SGHDT and CDR2 is YYEEEE. The CDR3 covers 13 residues. The V end was cut by 8 bases, the J end by 4 bases, with 15 bases between. For the CDR3, the DNA is TGTGCCAGTAGGCCCATCGGCGGCACTGAAGCTTTCTTT. This translates into CASRPIGGTEAFF.

This clone appeared a single time. The chain couples TRBV28 to TRBJ1-6; the D gene is possibly TRBD1 (5 bases). Germline lookup yields CDR1 MDHEN and CDR2 SYDVKM. V was shortened by 2 bases and J by 7 bases, with 12 bases between the two germline ends. The CDR3 loop spans 15 amino acids. CDR3 residues: CASSLPQGSNSPLHF. The CDR3 DNA reads TGTGCCAGCAGTTTACCGCAGGGAAGCAATTCACCCCTCCACTTT.

This chain joins TRBV6-5 and TRBJ1-1; D uncertain. Germline CDR1 reads MNHEY; CDR2 reads SVGAGI. Trimming removed 4 bases from V and 5 bases from J, with 11 bases in between. The CDR3 is 13 amino acids. CDR3 sequence reads: CASSSGVDTEAFF. CDR3 sequence (DNA): TGTGCCAGCAGTTCCGGGGTGGATACTGAAGCTTTCTTT.

V usage is TRBV7-8 and J usage is TRBJ2-1; 8 nucleotides agree with TRBD2. The CDR3 consists of 19 residues. CDR1 is SGHVS, CDR2 FQNEAQ, per germline. V dropped 1 base and J dropped 4; count of bases not matched to a gene: 15. The CDR3 bases are TGTGCCAGCAGCTTAGTTAGTTCCGGGGGGGGGCGACGTTACAATGAGCAGTTCTTC. Its protein product is CASSLVSSGGGRRYNEQFF.